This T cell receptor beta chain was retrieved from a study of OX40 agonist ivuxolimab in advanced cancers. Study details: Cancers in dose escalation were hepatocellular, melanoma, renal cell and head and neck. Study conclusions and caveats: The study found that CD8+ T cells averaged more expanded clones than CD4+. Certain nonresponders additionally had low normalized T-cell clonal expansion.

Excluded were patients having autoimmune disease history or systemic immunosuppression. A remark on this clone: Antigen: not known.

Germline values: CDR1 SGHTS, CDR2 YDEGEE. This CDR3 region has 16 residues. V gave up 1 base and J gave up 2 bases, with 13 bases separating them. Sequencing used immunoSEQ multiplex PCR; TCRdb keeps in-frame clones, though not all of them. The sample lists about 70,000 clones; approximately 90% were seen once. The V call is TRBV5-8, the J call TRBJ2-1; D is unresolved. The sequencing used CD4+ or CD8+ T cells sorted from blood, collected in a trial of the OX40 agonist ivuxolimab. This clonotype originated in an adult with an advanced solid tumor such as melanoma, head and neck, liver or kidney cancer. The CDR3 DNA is TGTGCCAGCAGCTTGCTCGGGCAGGCGGCCTACAATGAGCAGTTCTTC. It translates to CASSLLGQAAYNEQFF.